The TCR beta chain described here comes from a study of T cells in Graves' hyperthyroidism and ophthalmopathy. Regarding the study as a whole: Using 13 V-J features, a model discriminated ophthalmopathy from stable hyperthyroidism.

This CDR3 has 15 amino acids. With 1 base removed from V and 14 bases from J, the gap between germline ends came to 22 bases. About this clonotype itself: What it binds is not known.

Amplification of TCR beta CDR3 regions used RNA as the template. A first-round RT-PCR of the TCR CDR3 used the HTBI primer set. TCRdb fed the multiplex PCR reads into MiXCR, producing one record per CDR3 protein. The data show approximately 320,000 distinct CDR3 sequences, approximately 16% seen once. No progression to ophthalmopathy during 18 months of follow-up defined stable disease. Hyperthyroidism in the patients, aged 18 to 65, was newly diagnosed and under 2 months in duration. This sample holds PBMCs from about 10 ml fresh peripheral blood. This receptor was obtained from a man between 25 and 39 years old with Graves' hyperthyroidism. The V gene is TRBV12-3 or TRBV12-4, the J gene TRBJ2-3; tentatively, D is TRBD2 (6 bases). The sequenced sample consisted of blood. The CDR3 protein is CASSLGYSGTYQRYF. The CDR3 DNA is TGTGCCAGCAGTTTAGGGTACTCCGGGACTTATCAAAGGTATTTT.